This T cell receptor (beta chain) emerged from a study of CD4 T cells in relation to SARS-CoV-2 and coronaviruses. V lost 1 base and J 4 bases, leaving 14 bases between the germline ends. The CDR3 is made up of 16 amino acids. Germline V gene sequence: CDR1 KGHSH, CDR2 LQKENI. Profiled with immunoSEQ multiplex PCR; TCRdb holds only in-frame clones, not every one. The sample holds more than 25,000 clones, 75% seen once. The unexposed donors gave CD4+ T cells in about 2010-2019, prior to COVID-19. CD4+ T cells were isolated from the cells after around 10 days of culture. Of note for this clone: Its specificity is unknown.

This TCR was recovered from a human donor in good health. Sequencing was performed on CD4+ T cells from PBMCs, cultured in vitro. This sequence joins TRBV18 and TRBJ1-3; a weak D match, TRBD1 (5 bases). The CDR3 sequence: CASSPLGTSEGNTIYF. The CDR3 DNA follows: TGTGCCAGCTCACCACTCGGGACGTCCGAAGGAAACACCATATATTTT.